The clone carrying this TCR beta chain was seen more than once but under ten times. Its antigen remains unidentified. The data stem from a study of PD-1 blockade in classical Hodgkin lymphoma. Study at large: Patients were administered nivolumab (3 mg/kg intravenously) every 2 weeks. Study-level points and caveats: Individuals who commenced nivolumab within less than 1 year of ASCT were excluded. Baseline diversity resembling that of newly diagnosed patients was seen in complete responders. Before treatment, TCR diversity in newly diagnosed patients was reportedly lower than in healthy donors.

This CDR3 comprises 12 residues. Deletions cut 4 bases from V and 7 bases from J, with 8 bases between. Looked up from germline, CDR1 is SNHLY and CDR2 is FYNNEI. Using immunoSEQ multiplex PCR, the repertoire was profiled, and TCRdb retains in-frame clones only, with some absent. Here the sample spans 90,000 or so clones, 85% to 95% being singletons. Brentuximab vedotin exposure varied, and every patient relapsed after autologous stem cell transplantation. V and J are TRBV2 and TRBJ1-5; D is uncertain. This receptor was identified in a human donor with classical Hodgkin lymphoma. The sequenced sample was peripheral blood mononuclear cells (PBMCs), obtained before the second cycle of nivolumab. The CDR3 bases are TGTGCCAGCAGTGTGACGGGACAGCCCCAGCATTTT. Its protein product is CASSVTGQPQHF.